A single sample gave rise to the 29 T cell receptor beta chains below, sequenced in a study of shared clonotypes between healthy human individuals. TCRdb's table, derived via immunoSEQ multiplex PCR, lists solely in-frame clones and lacks some. The repertoire holds around 500,000 clones, with around 78% as singletons. The sample taken for sequencing was PBMCs. The receptors were gathered from a woman aged 40 to 50 in good health. Some clones in this sample may be carry-over from other donors' samples.

The table lists this clone with a count of one. The chain employs TRBV19 and TRBJ1-5; no firm D call. CDR1 and CDR2 (germline): LNHDA, SQIVND (reference sequence). The V end lost 4 bases, the J end lost 7 bases, and 11 bases lay between the germline ends. The CDR3 spans 13 residues. CDR3 sequence (DNA): TGTGCCAGTAGTACCGATTCTATCCAGCCCCAGCATTTT. Protein sequence: CASSTDSIQPQHF.

This clone appeared once. A far larger clone is just one base off, so this is likely a read error. The chain recombines TRBV5-1 with TRBJ2-7; 13 bases map to TRBD2. Germline V gives CDR1 SGHRS, CDR2 YFSETQ. This CDR3 spans 16 amino acids. This CDR3 is CASGLTLAGGPNEQYF. The CDR3 DNA is TGCGCCAGCGGCTTGACACTAGCGGGAGGGCCAAACGAGCAGTACTTC.

J is TRBJ2-3 and V is TRBV5-1, with a possible D match to TRBD1 (6 bases). Germline V gene lookup returns CDR1 SGHRS and CDR2 YFSETQ. Trimming removed 0 bases at V and 2 bases at J, with 13 bases between. CDR3 length: 16 residues. CDR3 in amino acids: CASSLGSGGDTDTQYF. Here the CDR3 DNA reads TGCGCCAGCAGCTTGGGATCTGGGGGCGACACAGATACGCAGTATTTT.

The chain links TRBV18 to TRBJ1-4; tentatively, D is TRBD1 (6 bases). V was cut by 1 base and J by 8 bases, with 29 bases left in between. This CDR3 contains 20 residues. Germline-derived CDR1 and CDR2 are KGHSH and LQKENI. The CDR3 here is CASSPLDHRVPLPFREKLFF. For the CDR3, the DNA is TGTGCCAGCTCACCACTAGACCACAGGGTCCCCCTTCCTTTTAGGGAAAAACTGTTTTTT.

This chain links TRBV30 with TRBJ2-2, with D perhaps matching TRBD2 (5 bases). The CDR3 runs 16 residues. CDR1 is GTSNPN, CDR2 SVGIG, per germline (reference sequence). V lost 0 bases, J lost 0 bases, and 11 bases lay in between. This CDR3 is CAWSVLGSANTGELFF. The DNA of the CDR3 is TGTGCCTGGAGTGTACTGGGGAGTGCGAACACCGGGGAGCTGTTTTTT. The entire variable domain, with the rest obtained from reference TRBV30 and TRBJ2-2, is as follows: SQTIHQWPATLVQPVGSPLSLECTVEGTSNPNLYWYRQAAGRGLQLLFYSVGIGQISSEVPQNLSASRPQDRQFILSSKKLLLSDSGFYLCAWSVLGSANTGELFFGEGSRLTVL.

This chain connects TRBV2 to TRBJ2-3; D is unclear. Germline CDR1 SNHLY, CDR2 FYNNEI. V shed 6 bases and J shed 1 base, with 8 bases lying between them. This CDR3 contains 13 residues. DNA of the CDR3: TGTGCCAGCAGCTTAGGTGGCACAGATACGCAGTATTTT. Protein product: CASSLGGTDTQYF.

This chain joins TRBV7-8 and TRBJ1-3; D is undetermined. The length of the CDR3 is 17 residues. V was cut by 1 base and J by 4 bases, with 17 bases left in between. Germline values: CDR1 SGHVS, CDR2 FQNEAQ. This CDR3 reads CASSLEDFKPPGNTIYF. The CDR3 DNA follows: TGTGCCAGCAGCTTAGAGGATTTTAAGCCGCCGGGAAACACCATATATTTT. The variable domain in full, with the rest retrieved from reference TRBV7-8 and TRBJ1-3, is GAGVSQSPRYKVAKRGQDVALRCDPISGHVSLFWYQQALGQGPEFLTYFQNEAQLDKSGLPSDRFFAERPEGSVSTLKIQRTQQEDSAVYLCASSLEDFKPPGNTIYFGEGSWLTVV.

This rearrangement joins TRBV5-1 to TRBJ2-7; unclear D gene. The CDR3 contains 15 residues. Germline V gene lookup returns CDR1 SGHRS and CDR2 YFSETQ. Trimming removed 0 bases at V and 5 bases at J, with 15 bases between. CDR3 DNA: TGCGCCAGCAGCTTGGGGTGGGGTAGTCGTGACGAGCAGTACTTC. Translation: CASSLGWGSRDEQYF.

V usage is TRBV5-1 and J usage is TRBJ2-5; TRBD1 matches 8 bases. The V and J ends lost 2 bases and 4 bases, in that order; junction bases with no gene match: 13. The CDR3 runs 17 residues. Per germline, CDR1 SGHRS and CDR2 YFSETQ. This chain's CDR3 is CASSFGATGGLTETQYF. Here the CDR3 DNA reads TGCGCCAGCAGCTTTGGCGCTACAGGGGGTTTGACAGAGACCCAGTACTTC.

This clone turned up a few times. A far larger clone is only one base removed, so a read error is likely. The rearrangement joins TRBV2 to TRBJ2-7; D unresolved. This CDR3 spans 11 amino acids. Germline V gene data show CDR1 as SNHLY and CDR2 as FYNNEI. In DNA, the CDR3 is TGTGCCAGCAGCAACTCCTACGAGCAGCACTTC. Residues: CASSNSYEQHF.

This chain connects TRBV5-1 to TRBJ2-5, with D possibly TRBD1 on 6 matching bases. CDR1 SGHRS and CDR2 YFSETQ come from the germline V gene. The CDR3 runs to 15 residues. Trimming stripped 0 bases from V and 7 bases from J, with 16 bases between. The DNA of the CDR3 is TGCGCCAGCAGCTTGGCTCAAGGGGGTGATGGGACCCAGTACTTC. Its translation: CASSLAQGGDGTQYF.

V is TRBV5-4 and J is TRBJ2-7, with a weak D call TRBD1 (8 bases). V was cut by 0 bases and J by 3 bases, with 13 bases left in between. This CDR3 has 15 residues. Germline CDR1 SGHNT, CDR2 YYREEE (reference sequence). The CDR3 DNA sequence: TGTGCCAGCAGCTTGGACAGGGGGGGCTTCTACGAGCAGTACTTC. Amino acid sequence: CASSLDRGGFYEQYF. Based on the CDR3 plus reference TRBV5-4 and TRBJ2-7, the full variable domain is ETGVTQSPTHLIKTRGQQVTLRCSSQSGHNTVSWYQQALGQGPQFIFQYYREEENGRGNFPPRFSGLQFPNYSSELNVNALELDDSALYLCASSLDRGGFYEQYFGPGTRLTVT.

This clone was found many times. V gene TRBV6-6 combines with J gene TRBJ2-1; possible D gene TRBD2, 7 bases. Trimming took 6 bases from V and 7 from J, leaving 16 bases between them. The CDR3 consists of 14 residues. Looked up from germline, CDR1 is MNHNY and CDR2 is SVGAGI (reference sequence). The CDR3 is CASSPQGGGNEQFF. The CDR3 DNA reads TGTGCCAGCAGCCCACAGGGAGGGGGGAATGAGCAGTTCTTC.

The chain recombines TRBV4-1 with TRBJ1-3, with D possibly being TRBD1 (5 bases). The CDR3 covers 15 residues. The germline gives CDR1 MGHRA, CDR2 YSYEKL. V lost 2 bases and J lost 2, with 10 bases in between. The CDR3 DNA sequence: TGCGCCAGCAGCCAAATTGGGGGTGCTGGAAACACCATATATTTT. Translation gives CASSQIGGAGNTIYF.

Written as DNA, the CDR3 is TGCGCCAGCAGCCCGCAGGGTCAGTACAATGAGCAGTTCTTC. Translated, it gives CASSPQGQYNEQFF. The rearrangement links TRBV5-1 to TRBJ2-1, with a tentative D call TRBD1 (5 bases). The CDR3 is 14 amino acids. Germline CDR1 SGHRS, CDR2 YFSETQ. Between the trimmed V and J ends, which lost 4 bases and 4 bases, there was a span of 12 bases.

The chain joins TRBV11-2 to TRBJ2-7, with 8 nucleotides matching TRBD2. Germline-derived CDR1 and CDR2 are SGHAT and FQNNGV. Trimming removed 5 bases from V and 1 base from J; junction bases left unmatched: 7. The CDR3 is 15 amino acids. CDR3 region: CASSTSPGGSYEQYF. The CDR3 DNA reads as TGTGCCAGCAGCACCTCTCCGGGAGGGTCCTACGAGCAGTACTTC.

The CDR3 DNA sequence: TGTGCCACCAGCAGAGCTAGCGGGAGCTCTTTACATGAGCAGTTCTTC. Encoded protein: CATSRASGSSLHEQFF. The chain recombines TRBV15 with TRBJ2-1, with 10 bases fitting TRBD2. The CDR3 is 16 residues long. Germline V gives CDR1 LNHNV, CDR2 YYDKDF (reference sequence). Trimming cost V 1 base and J 8 bases; bases outside gene matches: 8.

Turning to this clone: Within the sample, other DNA sequences also encode this same CDR3. V is TRBV28 and J is TRBJ2-7; TRBD1 matches 9 bases. Germline V gene lookup returns CDR1 MDHEN and CDR2 SYDVKM. This CDR3 spans 14 amino acids. The V gene end was trimmed by 3 bases and the J gene end by 2 bases; junction bases not matched to a gene: 2. This CDR3 reads CASSFRQGAYEQYF. DNA of the CDR3: TGTGCCAGCAGTTTTAGACAGGGGGCCTACGAGCAGTACTTC.

This clone was seen only once. This chain connects TRBV5-1 to TRBJ1-2; 8 nucleotides line up with TRBD1. The length of the CDR3 is 15 residues. The trim removed 4 bases at V and 4 bases at J, leaving 9 bases unmatched. Germline assignment: CDR1 SGHRS and CDR2 YFSETQ. CDR3 residues: CASSLGTGELYGYTF. Here the CDR3 DNA reads TGCGCCAGCAGCCTCGGGACAGGCGAGCTCTATGGCTACACCTTC.

Turning to this clone: Compared with germline, one end of the junction differs, possibly owing to a read error. The rearrangement uses TRBV6-6 and TRBJ2-7; the D is unclear. CDR3 length equals 15 residues. The germline V gene encodes CDR1 MNHNY and CDR2 SVGAGI (reference sequence). DNA of the CDR3: TGTGCCAGCAGTTACTCCACCCCCCGGTTATACGATCAGTACTTC. Its translation is CASSYSTPRLYDQYF.

V gene TRBV6-5 combines with J gene TRBJ1-2, with 11 bases lining up with TRBD1. The CDR3 contains 15 residues. V lost 2 bases to trimming and J lost 7 bases; unmatched junction nucleotides: 6. The germline gives CDR1 MNHEY, CDR2 SVGAGI. The CDR3 is CASSYPGQGARGYTF. CDR3 nucleotide sequence: TGTGCCAGCAGTTACCCTGGACAGGGGGCGCGTGGCTACACCTTC.

V is TRBV5-4 and J is TRBJ1-2; perhaps TRBD1 as D (6 bases). Germline V gives CDR1 SGHNT, CDR2 YYREEE (reference sequence). The CDR3 length is 13 residues. V lost 4 bases, J lost 3 bases, and 10 bases lay in between. The CDR3 is CASSPPGDYGYTF. The CDR3 DNA reads as TGTGCCAGCAGCCCCCCAGGGGACTATGGCTACACCTTC.

The chain employs TRBV7-9 and TRBJ2-3, with D possibly matching TRBD2 (5 bases). The V and J ends lost 3 bases and 0 bases respectively, with 7 bases between them. This CDR3 has 14 amino acids. Per germline, CDR1 SEHNR and CDR2 FQNEAQ (reference sequence). The CDR3 here is CASSFGGSTDTQYF. The CDR3 DNA reads TGTGCCAGCAGCTTCGGAGGCAGCACAGATACGCAGTATTTT.

V and J are TRBV7-9 and TRBJ2-1, with 7 bases matching TRBD1. This CDR3 comprises 15 residues. V trimming: 5 bases; J trimming: 8 bases; junction bases outside the gene matches: 12. Germline values: CDR1 SEHNR, CDR2 FQNEAQ (reference sequence). CDR3 protein: CASSLRQGRNDEQFF. The CDR3 nucleotides are TGTGCCAGCAGCCTTCGACAGGGAAGGAACGATGAGCAGTTCTTC.

As for this clone: A much bigger clone sits one base away, suggesting this may be a read error. The rearrangement joins TRBV11-2 to TRBJ2-7, with D possibly being TRBD1 (6 bases). The CDR3 runs to 14 residues. Trimming cost V 3 bases and J 0 bases, with 9 bases left between them. The germline V gene encodes CDR1 SGHAT and CDR2 FQNNGV. The CDR3 DNA reads as TGTGCCAGCAGCTTCCAGGGGAGCTCCTACGAGCAGTACTTC. Amino acids: CASSFQGSSYEQYF.

This clone was picked up a small number of times. The J gene is TRBJ2-5, the V gene TRBV28; D perhaps matches TRBD2 (6 bases). CDR1 and CDR2 from the germline V gene are MDHEN and SYDVKM. The CDR3 is 13 residues long. The V gene lost 3 bases and the J gene lost 5 bases, with 10 bases spanning the gap. DNA of the CDR3: TGTGCCAGCAGTTTCGGGGGTACGGAGACCCAGTACTTC. Translated: CASSFGGTETQYF.

The V and J genes are TRBV5-1 and TRBJ1-1, with D perhaps matching TRBD1 (6 bases). The CDR3 is 17 residues long. Between the trimmed V and J ends, which lost 4 bases and 1 base, there was a span of 20 bases. Per the germline V gene, CDR1 is SGHRS and CDR2 is YFSETQ. CDR3 coding DNA: TGCGCCAGCAGCGTACGGACAGCCCGAAAAGAGAACACTGAAGCTTTCTTT. Translation gives CASSVRTARKENTEAFF.

This clone was recorded at least ten times. The rearrangement links TRBV6-5 to TRBJ1-2; a possible D gene is TRBD1 (5 bases). There are 13 residues in the CDR3. Per germline, CDR1 MNHEY and CDR2 SVGAGI. V was trimmed by 5 bases and J by 8 bases, leaving 15 bases between them. CDR3 region: CASSPTRGDGYTF. CDR3 in DNA: TGTGCCAGCAGTCCGACCCGGGGGGACGGCTACACCTTC.

This clone was seen once. The V gene is TRBV2, the J gene TRBJ2-7; tentative D call: TRBD2 (6 bases). V was cut by 2 bases and J by 1 base, with 12 bases left in between. Germline V CDR1 and CDR2: SNHLY, FYNNEI. CDR3 length: 15 amino acids. For the CDR3, the DNA is TGTGCCAGCAGTGAAAGCGGGCGGGCGTCCTACGAGCAGTACTTC. It encodes CASSESGRASYEQYF.